Each of the 20 T cell receptor beta chains below was sequenced from the same sample in a study of cytomegalovirus exposure and HLA in healthy donors. The PCR ran on 60 Vbeta and 13 Jbeta primers. Assay: immunoSEQ multiplex PCR; the TCRdb copy retains only in-frame clones and omits some. The table lists a few hundred thousand clones, about 77% of them singletons. Sequencing was performed on PBMCs. Receptor source: a woman under 40 in good health and CMV-seronegative.

The V gene is TRBV7-9, the J gene TRBJ2-1; 10 nucleotides line up with TRBD1. The CDR3 totals 14 residues. CDR1 and CDR2 (germline): SEHNR, FQNEAQ (reference sequence). J lost 7 bases, V lost 5 bases, and 5 bases had no gene match. As DNA, the CDR3 is TGTGCCAGCAGCATGGGACAGGGGCCAAATGAGCAGTTCTTC. It yields the protein CASSMGQGPNEQFF.

The rearrangement uses TRBV5-5 and TRBJ1-1; D is perhaps TRBD1 (5 bases). Germline CDR1 SGHKS, CDR2 YYEKEE (reference sequence). The CDR3 contains 12 residues. Trimming cost V 7 bases and J 1 base, with 8 bases left between them. CDR3 in amino acids: CASATGNTEAFF. CDR3 nucleotide sequence: TGTGCCAGCGCCACAGGGAACACTGAAGCTTTCTTT. Drawing the rest from reference TRBV5-5 and TRBJ1-1, the complete variable domain is DAGVTQSPTHLIKTRGQQVTLRCSPISGHKSVSWYQQVLGQGPQFIFQYYEKEERGRGNFPDRFSARQFPNYSSELNVNALLLGDSALYLCASATGNTEAFFGQGTRLTVV.

This sequence joins TRBV29-1 and TRBJ2-1; 10 nucleotides align to TRBD2. Unmatched junction bases numbered 8, after V lost 7 bases and J lost 8 bases. CDR3 length: 13 amino acids. Germline V lookup: CDR1 SQVTM, CDR2 ANQGSEA. CDR3 in DNA: TGCAGCGCCAATAGCGGGGGGCGGTATGAGCAGTTCTTC. Its protein is CSANSGGRYEQFF.

The chain links TRBV2 to TRBJ1-4; D gene unclear. The ends were cut back, 7 bases at V and 8 bases at J, with 11 bases in the middle. Germline V gives CDR1 SNHLY, CDR2 FYNNEI. The CDR3 is 12 amino acids. CDR3: CASKAGIEKLFF. For the CDR3, the DNA is TGTGCCAGCAAGGCAGGTATAGAAAAACTGTTTTTT.

This clone appeared a single time. The chain joins TRBV27 to TRBJ2-1, with TRBD2 matching 13 bases. Germline trimming cut 5 bases from V and 10 bases from J; bases unmatched to any gene: 5. Germline V gene lookup returns CDR1 MNHEY and CDR2 SMNVEV (reference sequence). The CDR3 sequence is 14 residues long. CDR3 in DNA: TGTGCCAGCAGTATTACTAGCGGGAGGGGGGAGCAGTTCTTC. It encodes CASSITSGRGEQFF.

This clone appeared a single time. CDR3 region: CASSWGTGRNTEAFF. For the CDR3, the DNA is TGTGCCAGCAGCTGGGGGACAGGAAGGAACACTGAAGCTTTCTTT. This chain joins TRBV5-4 and TRBJ1-1, with 8 bases identical to TRBD1. The V segment lost 3 bases and the J segment 1 base; nucleotides outside the gene matches: 5. CDR1 is SGHNT, CDR2 YYREEE, per germline (reference sequence). The CDR3 consists of 15 residues.

This clone was seen once. V gene TRBV6-5 combines with J gene TRBJ2-7; possible D gene TRBD1, 5 bases. V was trimmed by 2 bases and J by 3 bases, leaving 14 bases between them. Germline lookup yields CDR1 MNHEY and CDR2 SVGAGI. This CDR3 is built from 15 residues. The CDR3 loop is CASSYISDRGYEQYF. The CDR3 DNA reads as TGTGCCAGCAGTTACATCAGTGATAGGGGCTACGAGCAGTACTTC.

V is TRBV5-6 and J is TRBJ2-2, with a weak D call TRBD1 (5 bases). The CDR3 is 15 residues long. V was pared by 0 bases and J by 6 bases, with 12 bases between. From germline, CDR1 is SGHDT and CDR2 YYEEEE. DNA for the CDR3: TGTGCCAGCAGCTTGGCAGTTAGGGGCCCCGGGGAGCTGTTTTTT. Translated, it gives CASSLAVRGPGELFF.

CDR3: CASSSSNTEAFF. DNA for the CDR3: TGTGCCAGTAGTTCTTCCAACACTGAAGCTTTCTTT. J is TRBJ1-1 and V is TRBV19; the D is unclear. Germline V gene sequence: CDR1 LNHDA, CDR2 SQIVND (reference sequence). The CDR3 length is 12 residues. With 5 bases removed from V and 2 bases from J, the gap between germline ends came to 6 bases.

This chain uses TRBV5-5 with TRBJ1-5; no clear D. The CDR3 has 14 amino acids. CDR1 and CDR2 (germline): SGHKS, YYEKEE (reference sequence). The V end was cut by 2 bases, the J end by 2 bases, with 8 bases between. CDR3 DNA sequence: TGTGCCAGCAGCTTCCCAGGCCGCAATCAGCCCCAGCATTTT. It specifies CASSFPGRNQPQHF. Full variable domain (missing parts from reference TRBV5-5 and TRBJ1-5): DAGVTQSPTHLIKTRGQQVTLRCSPISGHKSVSWYQQVLGQGPQFIFQYYEKEERGRGNFPDRFSARQFPNYSSELNVNALLLGDSALYLCASSFPGRNQPQHFGDGTRLSIL.

The rearrangement uses TRBV6-5 and TRBJ1-3, with D unclear. Trimming removed 7 bases from V and 10 bases from J, with 14 bases in between. The germline gives CDR1 MNHEY, CDR2 SVGAGI. This CDR3 region has 12 residues. CDR3 sequence: CASTTDSCTIYF. CDR3 DNA sequence: TGTGCCAGCACCACGGACTCCTGTACCATATATTTT.

The chain links TRBV7-3 to TRBJ2-1, with TRBD1 matching 12 bases. Germline V gives CDR1 SGHTA, CDR2 FQGTGA. The V gene end was trimmed by 2 bases and the J gene end by 10 bases; junction bases not matched to a gene: 6. The length of the CDR3 is 15 residues. The CDR3 sequence is CASSLGTGGLREQFF. Written as DNA, the CDR3 is TGTGCCAGCAGCTTAGGGACAGGGGGCCTGAGAGAGCAGTTCTTC.

V usage is TRBV5-6 and J usage is TRBJ1-1; 7 bases are shared with TRBD1. The CDR3 spans 13 residues. In germline, CDR1 is SGHDT, CDR2 YYEEEE. Trimming cost V 7 bases and J 5 bases; bases outside gene matches: 8. The CDR3 bases are TGTGCCAGCGGACTACAGGGGAGGACTGAAGCTTTCTTT. Translating gives CASGLQGRTEAFF.

This clone was counted between two and nine times. The chain has TRBV28 and TRBJ1-1; D ambiguous. V lost 2 bases and J lost 3, with 13 bases in between. The CDR3 runs 15 residues. Germline lookup yields CDR1 MDHEN and CDR2 SYDVKM. The CDR3 reads CASSLVRWRDTEAFF. The CDR3 coding sequence is TGTGCCAGCAGTTTAGTCCGGTGGCGGGACACTGAAGCTTTCTTT. The variable domain in full, with the rest retrieved from reference TRBV28 and TRBJ1-1, is DVKVTQSSRYLVKRTGEKVFLECVQDMDHENMFWYRQDPGLGLRLIYFSYDVKMKEKGDIPEGYSVSREKKERFSLILESASTNQTSMYLCASSLVRWRDTEAFFGQGTRLTVV.

V usage is TRBV30 and J usage is TRBJ2-7; 10 nucleotides line up with TRBD1. The CDR3 is 14 amino acids. Germline trimming cut 5 bases from V and 2 bases from J; bases unmatched to any gene: 6. Germline lookup yields CDR1 GTSNPN and CDR2 SVGIG (reference sequence). The CDR3 region is CAWDEGTGAYEQYF. The CDR3 DNA reads as TGTGCCTGGGACGAGGGGACAGGGGCCTACGAGCAGTACTTC.

The gene calls are TRBV18 and TRBJ1-6, with D tentatively TRBD1 (5 bases). This CDR3 is 14 amino acids long. Germline V gene sequence: CDR1 KGHSH, CDR2 LQKENI. Between the trimmed V and J ends, which lost 4 bases and 5 bases, there was a span of 9 bases. The CDR3 DNA follows: TGTGCCAGCTCACTACAGGACAATAATTCACCCCTCCACTTT. Translated: CASSLQDNNSPLHF.

The chain is built from TRBV7-2 and TRBJ2-7, with a weak D call TRBD2 (6 bases). The germline gives CDR1 SGHTA, CDR2 FQGNSA. The CDR3 runs 15 residues. With 0 bases removed from V and 3 bases from J, the gap between germline ends came to 12 bases. CDR3 sequence (DNA): TGTGCCAGCAGCTTAGCTGCTAGCGACTACTACGAGCAGTACTTC. Translated: CASSLAASDYYEQYF.

V is TRBV6-5 and J is TRBJ1-2; possibly TRBD1 for D (6 bases). This CDR3 contains 14 residues. Germline loops: CDR1 MNHEY, CDR2 SVGAGI. V dropped 7 bases and J dropped 4 bases, with 16 bases sitting between them. The CDR3, as DNA: TGTGCCAGCACCCCGGGGGGGGCCACCTATGGCTACACCTTC. It translates to CASTPGGATYGYTF.

The rearrangement links TRBV11-2 to TRBJ1-2; TRBD1 matches 9 bases. The CDR3 totals 15 residues. In germline, CDR1 is SGHAT, CDR2 FQNNGV. The ends lost 2 bases at V and 6 bases at J; junction bases unmatched: 7. In nucleotides, the CDR3 is TGTGCCAGCAGCTTAACAGGGGGCGCTTATCATGGCTACACCTTC. It encodes CASSLTGGAYHGYTF.

The chain is built from TRBV6-1 and TRBJ2-6; D remains ambiguous. Trimming shortened V by 6 bases and J by 7 bases, and 10 bases separated the two germline ends. CDR3 length: 13 amino acids. CDR1 and CDR2 from the germline V gene are MNHNS and SASEGT. In DNA form, the CDR3 reads TGTGCCAGCAGCGGTTCTTCAGCCAACGTCCTGACTTTC. Its translation is CASSGSSANVLTF.